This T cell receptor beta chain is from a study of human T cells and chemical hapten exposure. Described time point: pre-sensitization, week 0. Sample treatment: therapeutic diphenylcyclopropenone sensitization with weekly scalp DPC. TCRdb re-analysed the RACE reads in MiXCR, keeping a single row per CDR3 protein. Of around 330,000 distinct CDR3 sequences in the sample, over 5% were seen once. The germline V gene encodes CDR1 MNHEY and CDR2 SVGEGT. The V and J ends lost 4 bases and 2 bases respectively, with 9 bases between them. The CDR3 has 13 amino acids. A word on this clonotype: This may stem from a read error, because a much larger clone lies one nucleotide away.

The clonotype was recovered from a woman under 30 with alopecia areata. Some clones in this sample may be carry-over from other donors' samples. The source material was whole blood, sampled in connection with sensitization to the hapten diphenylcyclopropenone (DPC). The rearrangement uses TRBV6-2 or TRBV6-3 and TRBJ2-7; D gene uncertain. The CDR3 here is CASSSSIAYEQYF. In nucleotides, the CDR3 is TGTGCCAGCAGTTCCAGTATAGCCTACGAGCAGTACTTC.